This TCR beta chain was documented in a study of CD8 T cells in ankylosing spondylitis. Findings and limits, study-wide: According to the report, clones linked to the disease were significantly enriched in matched synovial fluid samples taken from ankylosing spondylitis patients. A TCR beta motif of 8 or 9 highly homologous variants appeared characteristic of ankylosing spondylitis blood.

For this clonotype: Its specificity is unknown.

V was trimmed by 5 bases and J by 6 bases, leaving 16 bases between them. The CDR3 sequence is 14 residues long. MiXCR was run by TCRdb on the 5' RACE reads, yielding one entry per CDR3 protein. This table holds about 450,000 distinct CDR3 sequences, about 25% found once. V is TRBV12-3 or TRBV12-4 and J is TRBJ1-2; TRBD1 is a possible D gene (5 bases). The sequencing input was blood, either unsorted or a sorted T cell fraction (not recorded which). The receptor was isolated from a male donor with ankylosing spondylitis. In DNA, the CDR3 is TGTGCCAGCAGTGGACCGGGACTCCGGGATGGCTACACCTTC. It translates to CASSGPGLRDGYTF.